Shown below are 21 T cell receptor beta chains from a single sample sequenced in a study of T cell clones after liver transplantation. Measured with immunoSEQ multiplex PCR; TCRdb has only the in-frame clones, and not every one. The table lists some 110,000 clones, over 75% of them singletons, with roughly 0.8% in the top ten. The sample consisted of CD4+ T cells from blood, taken 12 months after liver transplant. The receptors were sampled from a human patient who received a liver transplant. Some of these T cells may belong to the graft donor.

Note on this clone: One end of the junction is discordant with germline, which a read error may explain. The chain employs TRBV7-2 and TRBJ1-1, with D possibly being TRBD1 (6 bases). The CDR3 sequence is 13 residues long. Germline CDR1 reads SGHTA; CDR2 reads FQGNSA. The chain's CDR3 is CASSYDRNSEAFF. The DNA of the CDR3 is TGTGCCAGCAGCTACGACAGGAACTCTGAAGCTTTCTTT.

The chain carries TRBV7-9 and TRBJ1-2; D uncertain. The ends were cut back, 0 bases at V and 4 bases at J, with 3 bases in the middle. The length of the CDR3 is 12 residues. Germline CDR1 SEHNR, CDR2 FQNEAQ (reference sequence). The CDR3 sequence is CASSLAGYGYTF. Written as DNA, the CDR3 is TGTGCCAGCAGCTTAGCCGGCTATGGCTACACCTTC.

The sample holds a few counts of this clone. The gene calls are TRBV7-9 and TRBJ1-3, with a weak D call TRBD1 (5 bases). The CDR3 length is 14 residues. Per the germline V gene, CDR1 is SEHNR and CDR2 is FQNEAQ (reference sequence). The V gene lost 5 bases and the J gene lost 4 bases, with 12 bases spanning the gap. Written as DNA, the CDR3 is TGTGCCAGCAGCCCCATGGGGGAAGGAAACACCATATATTTT. This translates into CASSPMGEGNTIYF.

The V call is TRBV4-1, the J call TRBJ1-2, with TRBD1 matching 8 bases. V lost 2 bases and J lost 2; bases outside the gene matches: 7. The CDR3 has 16 residues. The germline gives CDR1 MGHRA, CDR2 YSYEKL. CDR3 DNA: TGCGCCAGCAGCCAACCGGCCCGGGACAGGAACTATGGCTACACCTTC. As protein: CASSQPARDRNYGYTF.

The chain employs TRBV7-2 and TRBJ2-1; TRBD2 might be the D (6 bases). CDR1 and CDR2 from the germline V gene are SGHTA and FQGNSA. This CDR3 comprises 16 residues. V was pared by 5 bases and J by 4 bases, with 18 bases between. The CDR3 region is CASSLIWDAGYNEQFF. Written as DNA, the CDR3 is TGTGCCAGCAGCCTAATATGGGACGCGGGGTACAATGAGCAGTTCTTC. Together with reference TRBV7-2 and TRBJ2-1, the CDR3 gives the full variable domain: GAGVSQSPSNKVTEKGKDVELRCDPISGHTALYWYRQSLGQGLEFLIYFQGNSAPDKSGLPSDRFSAERTGGSVSTLTIQRTQQEDSAVYLCASSLIWDAGYNEQFFGPGTRLTVL.

The chain carries TRBV10-3 and TRBJ2-6; possibly TRBD1 or TRBD2 for D (5 bases each). Trimming took off 6 bases at V and 0 bases at J, with 15 bases between the two ends. CDR3 length: 17 amino acids. Germline values: CDR1 ENHRY, CDR2 SYGVKD. CDR3 sequence: CAIRGRADYSGANVLTF. For the CDR3, the DNA is TGTGCCATCAGGGGCAGGGCTGACTACTCTGGGGCCAACGTCCTGACTTTC.

The chain joins TRBV2 to TRBJ2-1, with unresolved D. CDR3 size: 12 residues. The ends were cut back, 2 bases at V and 9 bases at J, with 8 bases in the middle. Germline V gene sequence: CDR1 SNHLY, CDR2 FYNNEI. The CDR3, as DNA: TGTGCCAGCAGTGAAACGCCCTCTGAGCAGTTCTTC. Its translation: CASSETPSEQFF.

The chain recombines TRBV5-1 with TRBJ2-7, with TRBD2 matching over 16 bases. CDR3 length equals 17 residues. Germline lookup yields CDR1 SGHRS and CDR2 YFSETQ. The V gene end was trimmed by 3 bases and the J gene end by 0 bases; junction bases not matched to a gene: 3. CDR3 sequence: CASSSGTSGRVSYEQYF. The CDR3 region has the DNA TGCGCCAGCAGCTCCGGGACTAGCGGGAGGGTCTCCTACGAGCAGTACTTC.

The chain has TRBV5-4 and TRBJ2-6; weak D call: TRBD2 (7 bases). Per germline, CDR1 SGHNT and CDR2 YYREEE (reference sequence). V shed 4 bases and J shed 2 bases, with 22 bases lying between them. CDR3 length: 19 residues. The CDR3 DNA reads as TGTGCCAGCAGCGGAGGCGGGGGCCCCTGGGGGGCTGGGGCCAACGTCCTGACTTTC. This encodes CASSGGGGPWGAGANVLTF.

This chain connects TRBV19 to TRBJ1-4; 8 nucleotides match TRBD1. This CDR3 has 13 amino acids. Germline V gene sequence: CDR1 LNHDA, CDR2 SQIVND (reference sequence). V gave up 7 bases and J gave up 5 bases; unmatched junction bases: 3. CDR3 amino acids: CASTDRGNEKLFF. In DNA, the CDR3 is TGTGCCAGTACCGACAGGGGAAATGAAAAACTGTTTTTT. The variable domain in full, with the rest retrieved from reference TRBV19 and TRBJ1-4, is DGGITQSPKYLFRKEGQNVTLSCEQNLNHDAMYWYRQDPGQGLRLIYYSQIVNDFQKGDIAEGYSVSREKKESFPLTVTSAQKNPTAFYLCASTDRGNEKLFFGSGTQLSVL.

The chain has TRBV7-9 and TRBJ2-5, with 13 positions matching TRBD2. The V gene end was trimmed by 2 bases and the J gene end by 3 bases; junction bases not matched to a gene: 9. CDR3 length: 18 amino acids. Germline CDR1 is SEHNR and CDR2 is FQNEAQ (reference sequence). The CDR3 spells CASSLISGLAGEEETQYF. The CDR3 region has the DNA TGTGCCAGCAGCTTAATATCCGGACTAGCGGGAGAGGAAGAGACCCAGTACTTC. The complete variable domain, with remaining parts taken from reference TRBV7-9 and TRBJ2-5, reads DTGVSQNPRHKITKRGQNVTFRCDPISEHNRLYWYRQTLGQGPEFLTYFQNEAQLEKSRLLSDRFSAERPKGSFSTLEIQRTEQGDSAMYLCASSLISGLAGEEETQYFGPGTRLLVL.

This chain uses TRBV7-3 with TRBJ2-3, with TRBD1 identical over 8 bases. Germline-derived CDR1 and CDR2 are SGHTA and FQGTGA. CDR3 length: 16 residues. The J segment lost 4 bases and the V segment lost 2 bases, leaving 8 bases of the junction unmatched. The CDR3 protein is CASSLPGQVFPDTQYF. CDR3 coding DNA: TGTGCCAGCAGCTTACCGGGACAGGTTTTTCCAGATACGCAGTATTTT.

The chain uses TRBV11-3 and TRBJ2-7, with TRBD2 matching 7 bases. Germline V gives CDR1 SGHNT, CDR2 YENEEA. This CDR3 comprises 14 residues. With 8 bases clipped from V and 6 bases from J, the junction kept 13 bases outside the gene matches. As DNA, the CDR3 is TGTGCCAGCGGCCGGGACTACCCGTCGCTCGAGCAGTACTTC. Translated: CASGRDYPSLEQYF.

Here the CDR3 DNA reads TGTGCCATCAGTGAGTCTGGTGGGGGCGGAACTAATGAAAAACTGTTTTTT. Protein: CAISESGGGGTNEKLFF. This chain uses TRBV10-3 with TRBJ1-4; perhaps TRBD1 as D (6 bases). V was cut by 0 bases and J by 1 base, with 12 bases left in between. Per the germline V gene, CDR1 is ENHRY and CDR2 is SYGVKD. The CDR3 length is 17 residues.

The gene calls are TRBV5-1 and TRBJ2-5; tentative D call: TRBD2 (5 bases). Germline V gene lookup returns CDR1 SGHRS and CDR2 YFSETQ. This CDR3 has 14 amino acids. Trimming left V 1 base short and J 4 bases short, with 11 bases between. In DNA, the CDR3 is TGCGCCAGCAGCTTGTCCGGGGTGCCAGAGACCCAGTACTTC. Translation gives CASSLSGVPETQYF.

The rearrangement links TRBV29-1 to TRBJ1-1, with TRBD1 as a possible D gene (6 bases). The germline CDR1 and CDR2 sequences are SQVTM and ANQGSEA. Trimming shortened V by 7 bases and J by 1 base, and 13 bases separated the two germline ends. The CDR3 extends over 13 amino acids. The chain's CDR3 is CSAKQGGNTEAFF. In DNA, the CDR3 is TGCAGCGCCAAACAGGGAGGGAACACTGAAGCTTTCTTT.

Written as DNA, the CDR3 is TGCGCCAGCAGCCAGGGTCAGAACAATGAGCAGTTCTTC. Its protein product is CASSQGQNNEQFF. This chain joins TRBV5-1 and TRBJ2-1, with TRBD1 as a possible D gene (5 bases). Trimming stripped 4 bases from V and 5 bases from J, with 10 bases between. Germline V gene lookup returns CDR1 SGHRS and CDR2 YFSETQ. The CDR3 contains 13 residues.

The rearrangement uses TRBV27 and TRBJ2-3; D unresolved. This CDR3 is built from 13 residues. Per the germline V gene, CDR1 is MNHEY and CDR2 is SMNVEV (reference sequence). V dropped 3 bases and J dropped 2 bases, with 6 bases sitting between them. The CDR3 DNA follows: TGTGCCAGCAGTTTTCTCGCCACAGATACGCAGTATTTT. Translation gives CASSFLATDTQYF.

This chain joins TRBV9 and TRBJ1-3, with no clear D. This CDR3 is built from 17 residues. Per the germline V gene, CDR1 is SGDLS and CDR2 is YYNGEE. Trimming cost V 4 bases and J 0 bases, with 17 bases left between them. The CDR3 protein is CASSLGTARISGNTIYF. DNA for the CDR3: TGTGCCAGCAGCCTCGGAACGGCTCGAATCTCTGGAAACACCATATATTTT. The full variable domain, rest sourced from reference TRBV9 and TRBJ1-3, is DSGVTQTPKHLITATGQRVTLRCSPRSGDLSVYWYQQSLDQGLQFLIQYYNGEERAKGNILERFSAQQFPDLHSELNLSSLELGDSALYFCASSLGTARISGNTIYFGEGSWLTVV.

As regards this clone: Other nucleotide sequences from this sample produce the same CDR3. The V and J genes are TRBV5-1 and TRBJ2-5; no definite D call. CDR1 is SGHRS and CDR2 is YFSETQ in the germline V gene. The CDR3 length is 11 residues. V lost 4 bases, J lost 2 bases, and 3 bases lay in between. In nucleotides, the CDR3 is TGCGCCAGCAGCGATCAAGAGACCCAGTACTTC. This gives the protein CASSDQETQYF.

The rearrangement joins TRBV27 to TRBJ1-3; TRBD1 might be the D (5 bases). Germline V lookup: CDR1 MNHEY, CDR2 SMNVEV (reference sequence). This CDR3 region has 15 residues. Trimming took 9 bases from V and 0 from J, leaving 15 bases between them. CDR3 sequence: CASRGVHDSGNTIYF. The CDR3 DNA follows: TGTGCCAGTAGAGGGGTCCACGACTCTGGAAACACCATATATTTT.